This T cell receptor (beta chain) was documented in a study of vaccination effects on CD4 cells after COVID-19. With regard to this clone: As yet, its antigen is unknown.

TCRdb keeps only in-frame clones here, not all; method: immunoSEQ multiplex PCR. Of tens of thousands of clones detected, under 85% appear once; the ten largest clones hold 4.3%. The authors isolated CD4+ T cells after 10 days of culture. Two-dose BNT162b2 or mRNA-1273 vaccination was given to participants. The CDR3 is 16 residues long. The trim removed 3 bases at V and 5 bases at J, leaving 10 bases unmatched. The V gene's germline CDR1 is LNHDA and CDR2 SQIVND (reference sequence). The sequence was collected from a human donor who received a COVID-19 vaccine. V gene TRBV19 combines with J gene TRBJ2-5, with 9 positions matching TRBD2. The input for sequencing was CD4+ T cells from PBMCs cultured without peptide, taken after COVID-19 vaccination. The CDR3 spells CASSMGGGGAGETQYF. CDR3 nucleotides: TGTGCCAGTAGTATGGGCGGCGGGGGGGCCGGTGAGACCCAGTACTTC.